This TCR beta chain is drawn from a study of blood T cell repertoires in COVID-19. On the study more broadly: COVID-19 samples from acute and convalescent phases originated in the United States, Italy and Spain. PBMCs, B-cell-depleted T cells, or T cells were the source of the cDNA or gDNA that made up the material.

Source study methods: Amplified reference gene primers provided the basis for estimating nucleated cell counts. Generated by immunoSEQ multiplex PCR, the TCRdb table keeps only in-frame clones and is missing some. The DNA gave D and trimming, while V, J and clone size come from that table. The data show 150,000 to 200,000 clones, about 85% seen once. The germline CDR1 and CDR2 sequences are MNHNS and SASEGT. This CDR3 is 15 amino acids long. V lost 3 bases and J lost 6; bases outside the gene matches: 9. The chain carries TRBV6-1 and TRBJ2-3, with 7 bases lining up with TRBD1. Input material: peripheral blood. The receptor's source is a woman of 80 years or more with acute or convalescent COVID-19. The CDR3 spells CASSDSRDSRDTQYF. The CDR3, as DNA: TGTGCCAGCAGTGACAGCCGGGACAGCAGGGATACGCAGTATTTT.